Listed here are 5 T cell receptor beta chains from one sample, sequenced in a study of cytomegalovirus exposure and HLA in healthy donors. 60 Vbeta and 13 Jbeta primers were used in PCR. Profiling relied on immunoSEQ multiplex PCR, and the TCRdb table lists in-frame clones only, not all of them. Among some 130,000 clones, around three quarters were seen once, and the ten largest hold 4.8%. Sequenced sample: PBMCs. The receptors derive from a man aged 25-40 years in good health.

This chain uses TRBV19 with TRBJ1-5, with D possibly matching TRBD1 (5 bases). CDR3 length: 16 residues. Looked up from germline, CDR1 is LNHDA and CDR2 is SQIVND (reference sequence). V lost 5 bases and J lost 0, with 14 bases in between. Written as DNA, the CDR3 is TGTGCCAGTAGTCTGGAAAGGGGCCATAGCAATCAGCCCCAGCATTTT. It yields the protein CASSLERGHSNQPQHF. The variable domain in full, with the rest retrieved from reference TRBV19 and TRBJ1-5, is DGGITQSPKYLFRKEGQNVTLSCEQNLNHDAMYWYRQDPGQGLRLIYYSQIVNDFQKGDIAEGYSVSREKKESFPLTVTSAQKNPTAFYLCASSLERGHSNQPQHFGDGTRLSIL.

The V gene is TRBV28, the J gene TRBJ1-2; TRBD1 matches at 7 bases. This CDR3 has 14 amino acids. Germline values: CDR1 MDHEN, CDR2 SYDVKM. The V gene end was trimmed by 7 bases and the J gene end by 6 bases; junction bases not matched to a gene: 11. The CDR3 reads CASKEPPGGDGYTF. The DNA of the CDR3 is TGTGCCAGCAAGGAGCCGCCAGGGGGAGATGGCTACACCTTC.

This clone was counted between two and nine times. The rearrangement links TRBV28 to TRBJ2-7, with D possibly TRBD1 on 5 matching bases. Trimming shortened V by 5 bases and J by 3 bases, and 14 bases separated the two germline ends. The CDR3 loop spans 14 amino acids. The V gene's germline CDR1 is MDHEN and CDR2 SYDVKM. For the CDR3, the DNA is TGTGCCAGCAGTCCTCCGACAGTGAGCTACGAGCAGTACTTC. Protein sequence: CASSPPTVSYEQYF.

This clone was counted only a few times. The CDR3, as DNA: TGCGCCAGCAGCCCGTCTAGCGGAGCGTACAATGAGCAGTTCTTC. Translated, it gives CASSPSSGAYNEQFF. The gene calls are TRBV4-3 and TRBJ2-1; TRBD2 aligns across 7 bases. The germline gives CDR1 LGHNA, CDR2 YSLEER. The CDR3 totals 15 residues. The V segment lost 4 bases and the J segment 4 bases; nucleotides outside the gene matches: 7.

The chain carries TRBV19 and TRBJ2-2, with D uncertain. Trimming stripped 7 bases from V and 5 bases from J, with 8 bases between. Germline V lookup: CDR1 LNHDA, CDR2 SQIVND (reference sequence). This CDR3 has 12 residues. The CDR3 sequence: CASTSRTGELFF. The CDR3 region has the DNA TGTGCCAGTACTTCCCGGACCGGGGAGCTGTTTTTT.